These 15 T cell receptor beta chains came from one sample sequenced in a study of shared clonotypes between healthy human individuals. TCRdb's copy holds only in-frame clones and misses some; the assay was immunoSEQ multiplex PCR. The data contain millions of clones, 85% to 95% of them singletons. The sequenced sample was naive CD4+ T cells from PBMCs. The subset is: CD45RA+ positively selected. The receptors here all came from a man aged 18 to 35 in good health. Some clones in this sample may be carry-over from other donors' samples.

The genes are TRBV11-2 and TRBJ2-5, with D unclear. Trimming removed 4 bases from V and 0 bases from J, with 9 bases in between. Germline loops: CDR1 SGHAT, CDR2 FQNNGV. This CDR3 spans 14 amino acids. Here the CDR3 DNA reads TGTGCCAGCAGCTCTAGACGGTACCAAGAGACCCAGTACTTC. This translates into CASSSRRYQETQYF.

The chain uses TRBV7-3 and TRBJ2-1, with 8 bases fitting TRBD2. Unmatched junction bases numbered 7, after V lost 5 bases and J lost 1 base. In germline, CDR1 is SGHTA, CDR2 FQGTGA. The CDR3 length is 16 residues. The CDR3 region is CASSPTAGVSYNEQFF. For the CDR3, the DNA is TGTGCCAGCAGCCCTACAGCGGGAGTATCCTACAATGAGCAGTTCTTC.

This chain links TRBV7-2 with TRBJ2-7; D is uncertain. CDR3 size: 15 residues. Germline V gene sequence: CDR1 SGHTA, CDR2 FQGNSA. V lost 5 bases and J lost 9, with 23 bases in between. The CDR3 spells CASSPHYMTGNVQYF. CDR3 bases: TGTGCCAGCAGCCCCCATTACATGACCGGTAACGTGCAGTACTTC.

CDR3 sequence: CASTPHPEDTQYF. The CDR3 region has the DNA TGCGCCAGCACCCCCCACCCAGAAGATACGCAGTATTTT. The chain is built from TRBV5-1 and TRBJ2-3; no clear D. The germline CDR1 and CDR2 sequences are SGHRS and YFSETQ. The V and J ends lost 6 bases and 5 bases respectively, with 13 bases between them. The length of the CDR3 is 13 residues.

The J gene is TRBJ2-5, the V gene TRBV7-9, with TRBD2 matching over 9 bases. Unmatched junction bases numbered 5, after V lost 2 bases and J lost 4 bases. Germline V gene lookup returns CDR1 SEHNR and CDR2 FQNEAQ (reference sequence). The CDR3 has 15 residues. The CDR3 DNA reads as TGTGCCAGCAGCTTATTAGCGGGAGTAGGAGAGACCCAGTACTTC. Protein sequence: CASSLLAGVGETQYF. The full variable domain, rest sourced from reference TRBV7-9 and TRBJ2-5, is DTGVSQNPRHKITKRGQNVTFRCDPISEHNRLYWYRQTLGQGPEFLTYFQNEAQLEKSRLLSDRFSAERPKGSFSTLEIQRTEQGDSAMYLCASSLLAGVGETQYFGPGTRLLVL.

The V and J genes are TRBV27 and TRBJ2-2; D not certain. This CDR3 is 15 amino acids long. Trimming cost V 2 bases and J 4 bases, with 11 bases left between them. Germline V gene data show CDR1 as MNHEY and CDR2 as SMNVEV (reference sequence). The CDR3 here is CASSLRIVPTGELFF. CDR3 DNA: TGTGCCAGCAGTTTACGGATAGTACCCACCGGGGAGCTGTTTTTT.

About this clone itself: The sample carries other DNA sequences with the same CDR3. The chain has TRBV7-2 and TRBJ1-2; unclear D gene. The CDR3 is 14 amino acids. Between the trimmed V and J ends, which lost 1 base and 2 bases, there was a span of 8 bases. Germline V CDR1 and CDR2: SGHTA, FQGNSA. The CDR3 protein is CASSLVSRNYGYTF. The CDR3 nucleotides read TGTGCCAGCAGCTTAGTATCCAGAAACTATGGCTACACCTTC.

J is TRBJ2-7 and V is TRBV15; D gene uncertain. Germline V gene sequence: CDR1 LNHNV, CDR2 YYDKDF (reference sequence). The V and J ends lost 2 bases and 5 bases respectively, with 7 bases between them. The CDR3 totals 12 residues. The CDR3 region is CATSRKDHEQYF. The CDR3 nucleotides read TGTGCCACCAGCAGAAAAGACCACGAGCAGTACTTC.

J is TRBJ2-2 and V is TRBV6-5; no reliable D call. Looked up from germline, CDR1 is MNHEY and CDR2 is SVGAGI. V shed 6 bases and J shed 4 bases, with 9 bases lying between them. CDR3 size: 13 residues. CDR3 residues: CASRIPGTGELFF. Here the CDR3 DNA reads TGTGCCAGCAGAATACCCGGCACCGGGGAGCTGTTTTTT.

The V call is TRBV9, the J call TRBJ1-3; D call uncertain. The CDR3 consists of 14 residues. V was pared by 4 bases and J by 1 base, with 9 bases between. Germline V gives CDR1 SGDLS, CDR2 YYNGEE. The CDR3 nucleotides are TGTGCCAGCAGCCCGACCTTTTCTGGAAACACCATATATTTT. Encoded protein: CASSPTFSGNTIYF.

This chain uses TRBV29-1 with TRBJ2-3, with D perhaps TRBD1 (5 bases). In germline, CDR1 is SQVTM, CDR2 ANQGSEA. The CDR3 is 15 amino acids. The germline V and J ends were trimmed by 1 base and 4 bases, with 15 bases remaining between them. For the CDR3, the DNA is TGCAGCGTTGAAGCTCGGCAGGACAATCCAGATACGCAGTATTTT. This translates into CSVEARQDNPDTQYF.

The chain uses TRBV2 and TRBJ1-4; D not certain. V was cut by 3 bases and J by 4 bases, with 9 bases left in between. The CDR3 length is 14 residues. Germline V CDR1 and CDR2: SNHLY, FYNNEI. The CDR3 spells CASSEGQVNEKLFF. The CDR3 nucleotides are TGTGCCAGCAGTGAGGGCCAGGTTAATGAAAAACTGTTTTTT.

This clone was observed once. This chain links TRBV15 with TRBJ2-1; D call uncertain. The length of the CDR3 is 13 residues. Germline V gene data show CDR1 as LNHNV and CDR2 as YYDKDF (reference sequence). V was clipped by 6 bases and J by 15 bases, with 21 bases between them. For the CDR3, the DNA is TGTGCCACCAGGCTAGAAGGAATTCCCCATCGGTTCTTC. Amino acid sequence: CATRLEGIPHRFF.

The chain carries TRBV28 and TRBJ1-5; D gene ambiguous. Looked up from germline, CDR1 is MDHEN and CDR2 is SYDVKM. The CDR3 loop spans 12 amino acids. V dropped 2 bases and J dropped 9 bases, with 8 bases sitting between them. CDR3 in amino acids: CASSLTGLPQHF. The CDR3 nucleotides are TGTGCCAGCAGTTTAACTGGTTTGCCCCAGCATTTT.

V and J are TRBV18 and TRBJ2-5; 14 bases are shared with TRBD2. The V gene end was trimmed by 3 bases and the J gene end by 1 base; junction bases not matched to a gene: 4. Germline CDR1 and CDR2: KGHSH and LQKENI. This CDR3 has 17 amino acids. CDR3 in amino acids: CASSPGTSGGRQETQYF. The CDR3, as DNA: TGTGCCAGCTCACCGGGGACTAGCGGGGGACGCCAAGAGACCCAGTACTTC.